This TCR beta chain was retrieved from a study of identical twins. With 8 bases removed from V and 4 bases from J, the gap between germline ends came to 17 bases. This CDR3 comprises 14 residues. Germline lookup yields CDR1 MDHEN and CDR2 SYDVKM. This clonotype was seen a few times. TCRdb recomputed calls from the 5' RACE reads with MiXCR, one row per CDR3 protein. The sample consists of roughly 350,000 distinct CDR3 sequences, roughly an eighth of them appearing once. These records were also assigned to another study, of yellow fever vaccine responses in identical twins. That source adds: It has been reported that, in twins, the vaccine T cell response seemed partly convergent and partly personalized.

This chain links TRBV28 with TRBJ2-5; D may match TRBD1 or TRBD2 (5 bases each). This sequence was found in a woman between 18 and 30 years old in good health. Source material: CD8+ T cells sorted from blood. CDR3 protein: CASGVGRGPETQYF. As DNA, the CDR3 is TGTGCCAGCGGTGTAGGTCGGGGCCCAGAGACCCAGTACTTC.